The 2 T cell receptor beta chains listed next were all sequenced from one sample in a study of cytomegalovirus exposure and HLA in healthy donors. Amplification used 60 Vbeta primers and 13 Jbeta primers. Method: immunoSEQ multiplex PCR; TCRdb's copy keeps in-frame clones and lacks some. Of about 110,000 clones listed, 65% to 90% are singletons. The sample was PBMCs. These receptors came from a man aged 30 to 39 in good health and CMV-seropositive.

V gene TRBV5-1 combines with J gene TRBJ2-5, with 9 nucleotides matching TRBD1. The CDR3 is made up of 14 amino acids. The V gene's germline CDR1 is SGHRS and CDR2 YFSETQ. Trimming cost V 1 base and J 5 bases; bases outside gene matches: 3. CDR3 DNA: TGCGCCAGCAGCTTGACAGGGGGCCAGGAGACCCAGTACTTC. It encodes CASSLTGGQETQYF.

The J gene is TRBJ2-1, the V gene TRBV5-1; 10 nucleotides agree with TRBD2. Germline loops: CDR1 SGHRS, CDR2 YFSETQ. V dropped 7 bases and J dropped 9; count of bases not matched to a gene: 13. The CDR3 length is 15 residues. CDR3 residues: CASREVSGGAGEQFF. The CDR3 DNA reads as TGCGCCAGCCGGGAAGTAAGCGGGGGGGCCGGTGAGCAGTTCTTC.